These 29 T cell receptor beta chains originate from one sample sequenced in a study of immune characterization of retroperitoneal liposarcoma. TCRdb reanalysed the PCR reads using MiXCR and keeps one entry per CDR3 protein. Among fewer than 2,000 distinct CDR3 sequences listed, 40% to 55% were seen once. Input material: tumor tissue. Receptors originate from a female donor with retroperitoneal liposarcoma.

The chain couples TRBV10-2 to TRBJ2-1; 7 bases agree with TRBD2. The germline V gene encodes CDR1 WSHSY and CDR2 SAAADI. This CDR3 comprises 16 residues. V was clipped by 0 bases and J by 0 bases; unmatched bases: 2. The CDR3 DNA reads TGCGCCAGCAGTGAGTCCGGCGGGAGCTCCTACAATGAGCAGTTCTTC. It yields the protein CASSESGGSSYNEQFF.

The rearrangement joins TRBV6-1 to TRBJ2-1; TRBD1 matches 11 bases. Germline assignment: CDR1 MNHNS and CDR2 SASEGT. This CDR3 comprises 15 residues. Germline trimming cut 3 bases from V and 5 bases from J; bases unmatched to any gene: 3. As DNA, the CDR3 is TGTGCCAGCAGTGATGGGACAGGGGGTCACAATGAGCAGTTCTTC. Translation gives CASSDGTGGHNEQFF.

CDR3 in amino acids: CASNSGPYNSPLHF. CDR3 DNA: TGTGCCAGCAACTCCGGGCCCTATAATTCACCCCTCCACTTT. The chain joins TRBV6-1 to TRBJ1-6, with D unclear. Trimming took 7 bases from V and 2 from J, leaving 9 bases between them. This CDR3 has 14 amino acids. CDR1 is MNHNS and CDR2 is SASEGT in the germline V gene.

Only one count was recorded for this clonotype. The V gene is TRBV12-3 or TRBV12-4, the J gene TRBJ2-1, with D perhaps being TRBD1 or TRBD2 (5 bases each). The V end was cut by 6 bases, the J end by 13 bases, with 22 bases between. CDR3 length: 14 residues. The CDR3 DNA follows: TGTGCCAGCAGACCCCGGACTTCACAGGAGACCCAGTTCTTC. This translates into CASRPRTSQETQFF.

V and J are TRBV11-3 and TRBJ2-1; 8 bases line up with TRBD1. V trimming: 1 base; J trimming: 10 bases; junction bases outside the gene matches: 9. There are 15 residues in the CDR3. From germline, CDR1 is SGHNT and CDR2 YENEEA. For the CDR3, the DNA is TGTGCCAGCAGCTTAGGATTCGGCAGGGGGCACGAGCAGTTCTTC. It is translated as CASSLGFGRGHEQFF.

This clonotype was found a few times. The chain is built from TRBV7-2 and TRBJ2-1; D may correspond to TRBD1 or TRBD2 (6 bases each). V gave up 1 base and J gave up 4 bases, with 11 bases separating them. The CDR3 is made up of 15 amino acids. Germline V gives CDR1 SGHTA, CDR2 FQGNSA. The CDR3 nucleotides read TGTGCCAGCAGCTTAGACGGGGGCCTGTACAATGAGCAGTTCTTC. Translated: CASSLDGGLYNEQFF.

In its sample, this clonotype is large (0.1 to 1%). The V gene is TRBV6-1, the J gene TRBJ2-1; possibly TRBD1 for D (7 bases). The J call may be in error: the DNA end matches TRBJ2-7 better. CDR1 MNHNS and CDR2 SASEGT come from the germline V gene. The CDR3 loop spans 17 amino acids. The CDR3 DNA is TGTGCCAGCAGTGAAGGAGCAGGGGGGAGCTCCTACAATGAGCAGTACTTC. Its translation: CASSEGAGGSSYNEQYF.

The chain recombines TRBV6-1 with TRBJ2-5; 10 positions agree with TRBD1. Germline loops: CDR1 MNHNS, CDR2 SASEGT. This CDR3 comprises 15 residues. Trimming cost V 4 bases and J 5 bases; bases outside gene matches: 7. The DNA of the CDR3 is TGTGCCAGCAGTGCCTGGACAGGGGGTGCGGAGACCCAGTACTTC. It translates to CASSAWTGGAETQYF.

The gene calls are TRBV10-1 and TRBJ2-1; D may be TRBD2 (6 bases). The CDR3 is 14 amino acids. Germline CDR1 is WNHNN and CDR2 is SYGVQD (reference sequence). V was cut by 3 bases and J by 1 base, with 7 bases left in between. The DNA of the CDR3 is TGCGCCAGCAGTGACCGGGAGTCCTACAATGAGCAGTTCTTC. Its translation is CASSDRESYNEQFF.

The rearrangement uses TRBV6-1 and TRBJ2-1, with a tentative D call TRBD2 (7 bases). The tail of the sequence fits TRBJ2-7 better, so the J call may be wrong. The CDR3 contains 14 residues. Per the germline V gene, CDR1 is MNHNS and CDR2 is SASEGT. The CDR3 sequence: CVAGAGERGNEQYF. The DNA of the CDR3 is TGTGTAGCCGGCGCGGGGGAGAGGGGGAATGAGCAGTACTTC.

The rearrangement links TRBV7-4 to TRBJ2-1, with D perhaps given as TRBD1 or TRBD2 (6 bases each). Germline assignment: CDR1 SGHVT and CDR2 SQSDAQ. The CDR3 is 16 amino acids. V lost 5 bases, J lost 3 bases, and 17 bases lay in between. In DNA form, the CDR3 reads TGTGCCAGCAGCCCGAACGGGGGCAATTACTACAATGAGCAGTTCTTC. This codes for CASSPNGGNYYNEQFF.

The CDR3 region is CASSAGEGYSPLHF. CDR3 DNA: TGTGCCAGCAGCGCGGGAGAGGGGTATTCACCCCTCCACTTT. V and J are TRBV6-8 and TRBJ1-6; a weak D match, TRBD1 (5 bases). Between the trimmed V and J ends, which lost 6 bases and 8 bases, there was a span of 14 bases. The V gene's germline CDR1 is MNHGY and CDR2 SAAAGT. CDR3 length: 14 amino acids.

The chain couples TRBV27 to TRBJ2-1, with a tentative D call TRBD2 (5 bases). V lost 2 bases, J lost 2 bases, and 10 bases lay in between. Germline CDR1 reads MNHEY; CDR2 reads SMNVEV (reference sequence). The length of the CDR3 is 15 residues. The CDR3 here is CASSLTDSPYNEQFF. CDR3 DNA: TGTGCCAGCAGTTTAACGGACTCACCCTACAATGAGCAGTTCTTC.

This sequence joins TRBV12-3 or TRBV12-4 and TRBJ2-3; 11 nucleotides align to TRBD2. V lost 7 bases to trimming and J lost 4 bases; unmatched junction nucleotides: 7. This CDR3 is built from 15 residues. The CDR3 DNA reads TGTGCCAGCACCTTAGCGGGGGGGCTCGCAGATACGCAGTATTTT. Residues: CASTLAGGLADTQYF.

V gene TRBV6-1 combines with J gene TRBJ2-1; 9 bases map to TRBD2. This CDR3 has 14 residues. The germline gives CDR1 MNHNS, CDR2 SASEGT. Trimming cost V 6 bases and J 5 bases; bases outside gene matches: 5. CDR3 nucleotides: TGTGCCAGCAGATCCCGACTAGCGGACAATGAGCAGTTCTTC. Translation gives CASRSRLADNEQFF.

The V call is TRBV7-9, the J call TRBJ2-5; D possibly corresponds to TRBD2 (7 bases). Germline V gene sequence: CDR1 SEHNR, CDR2 FQNEAQ (reference sequence). V was shortened by 6 bases and J by 5 bases, with 19 bases between the two germline ends. This CDR3 has 15 residues. This chain's CDR3 is CASSKGGAFKETQYF. The CDR3, as DNA: TGTGCCAGCAGTAAAGGGGGGGCTTTCAAGGAGACCCAGTACTTC.

This rearrangement joins TRBV6-1 to TRBJ2-7, with TRBD2 matching over 7 bases. The DNA end favors TRBJ2-5, so the J call may be wrong. Per the germline V gene, CDR1 is MNHNS and CDR2 is SASEGT. The CDR3 is 14 residues long. The CDR3 spells CASSRGGSQETQYF. The DNA of the CDR3 is TGTGCCAGCTCGCGGGGCGGGAGCCAAGAGACCCAGTACTTC.

The chain carries TRBV6-1 and TRBJ2-1; 10 nucleotides match TRBD2. The V segment lost 3 bases and the J segment 8 bases; nucleotides outside the gene matches: 7. The CDR3 runs 15 residues. Per germline, CDR1 MNHNS and CDR2 SASEGT. The CDR3 DNA follows: TGTGCCAGCAGTGATAAGCGGGGGGGCGGGGATGAGCAGTTCTTC. Protein product: CASSDKRGGGDEQFF.

The V call is TRBV6-5, the J call TRBJ2-1; D gene unclear. Deletions cut 0 bases from V and 13 bases from J, with 13 bases between. The CDR3 spans 13 residues. Germline V gives CDR1 MNHEY, CDR2 SVGAGI. The CDR3 loop is CASSYSAQETQFF. CDR3 coding DNA: TGTGCCAGCAGTTACTCGGCCCAAGAGACCCAGTTCTTC.

Note on this clonotype: This may stem from a read error, because a much larger clone lies one nucleotide away. V is TRBV6-1 and J is TRBJ2-4, with 10 bases fitting TRBD2. The CDR3 runs 18 residues. Germline CDR1 MNHNS, CDR2 SASEGT. V shed 4 bases, J shed 13 bases, and the junction held 22 bases outside the gene matches. The CDR3 DNA reads as TGTGCCAGCAGTGCGGCTAGCGGGGGTCTTAGCTCCTACAATGAGCAGTACTTC. It is translated as CASSAASGGLSSYNEQYF.

The V and J genes are TRBV6-1 and TRBJ2-1, with D hard to call. V gave up 5 bases and J gave up 7 bases, with 18 bases separating them. The CDR3 is 15 amino acids. Germline lookup yields CDR1 MNHNS and CDR2 SASEGT. The CDR3: CASSQATYRLNEQFF. The CDR3 DNA follows: TGTGCCAGCAGTCAGGCTACATACCGGCTTAATGAGCAGTTCTTC.

This clonotype was seen only a few times. CDR3 sequence reads: CASTDPRAYEQFF. DNA of the CDR3: TGTGCCAGCACGGACCCGCGTGCCTACGAGCAGTTCTTC. The V gene is TRBV6-1, the J gene TRBJ2-1; unclear D gene. The CDR3 spans 13 residues. Looked up from germline, CDR1 is MNHNS and CDR2 is SASEGT. V was pared by 7 bases and J by 10 bases, with 17 bases between.

This clonotype is a singleton in its sample. The chain carries TRBV6-1 and TRBJ1-1, with unresolved D. The CDR3 spans 13 residues. CDR1 MNHNS and CDR2 SASEGT come from the germline V gene. Deletions cut 2 bases from V and 7 bases from J, with 11 bases between. The CDR3 region is CASSELWADEAFF. The CDR3 bases are TGTGCCAGCAGTGAATTGTGGGCGGATGAAGCTTTCTTT.

The chain carries TRBV7-6 and TRBJ2-3; D remains ambiguous. The ends were cut back, 4 bases at V and 4 bases at J, with 6 bases in the middle. The germline V gene has CDR1 SGHVS and CDR2 FNYEAQ. The CDR3 totals 12 residues. The CDR3 region is CASSSRPDTQYF. The CDR3 DNA follows: TGTGCCAGCAGCTCACGGCCAGATACGCAGTATTTT.

V is TRBV27 and J is TRBJ2-1; 13 bases agree with TRBD2. J was trimmed by 7 bases and V by 5 bases; bases with no gene match: 11. CDR1 and CDR2 (germline): MNHEY, SMNVEV (reference sequence). The CDR3 consists of 17 residues. Here the CDR3 reads CASSQPTSGRARNEQFF. The CDR3 DNA reads as TGTGCCAGCAGTCAACCCACTAGCGGGAGGGCCAGGAATGAGCAGTTCTTC.

Sample share makes this clonotype medium-sized. The chain links TRBV12-3 or TRBV12-4 to TRBJ2-3; no clear D. The CDR3 totals 14 residues. Deletions cut 1 base from V and 0 bases from J, with 5 bases between. This chain's CDR3 is CASSLEASTDTQYF. The CDR3 region has the DNA TGTGCCAGCAGTTTAGAGGCTAGCACAGATACGCAGTATTTT.

The V gene is TRBV7-6, the J gene TRBJ2-6; 11 nucleotides line up with TRBD1. This CDR3 spans 17 amino acids. CDR1 and CDR2 from the germline V gene are SGHVS and FNYEAQ. V gave up 4 bases and J gave up 0 bases; unmatched junction bases: 2. This CDR3 reads CASSSGTGGSGANVLTF. DNA of the CDR3: TGTGCCAGCAGCTCCGGGACAGGGGGCTCTGGGGCCAACGTCCTGACTTTC.

The V gene is TRBV10-1, the J gene TRBJ2-3; 9 nucleotides agree with TRBD2. The germline CDR1 and CDR2 sequences are WNHNN and SYGVQD (reference sequence). The V segment lost 0 bases and the J segment 7 bases; nucleotides outside the gene matches: 8. The CDR3 has 16 residues. The CDR3 spells CASSESRAGGPNTQYF. The CDR3 nucleotides read TGCGCCAGCAGTGAGTCAAGAGCGGGAGGTCCAAATACGCAGTATTTT.

This clonotype has only a few counts. The CDR3 nucleotides read TGTGCCAGCAGCAGACGCGGGAGTTCCTACGAGCAGTTCTTC. This codes for CASSRRGSSYEQFF. The rearrangement links TRBV7-2 to TRBJ2-1, with TRBD2 identical over 7 bases. This CDR3 comprises 14 residues. V was clipped by 5 bases and J by 10 bases; unmatched bases: 11. Germline CDR1 SGHTA, CDR2 FQGNSA.